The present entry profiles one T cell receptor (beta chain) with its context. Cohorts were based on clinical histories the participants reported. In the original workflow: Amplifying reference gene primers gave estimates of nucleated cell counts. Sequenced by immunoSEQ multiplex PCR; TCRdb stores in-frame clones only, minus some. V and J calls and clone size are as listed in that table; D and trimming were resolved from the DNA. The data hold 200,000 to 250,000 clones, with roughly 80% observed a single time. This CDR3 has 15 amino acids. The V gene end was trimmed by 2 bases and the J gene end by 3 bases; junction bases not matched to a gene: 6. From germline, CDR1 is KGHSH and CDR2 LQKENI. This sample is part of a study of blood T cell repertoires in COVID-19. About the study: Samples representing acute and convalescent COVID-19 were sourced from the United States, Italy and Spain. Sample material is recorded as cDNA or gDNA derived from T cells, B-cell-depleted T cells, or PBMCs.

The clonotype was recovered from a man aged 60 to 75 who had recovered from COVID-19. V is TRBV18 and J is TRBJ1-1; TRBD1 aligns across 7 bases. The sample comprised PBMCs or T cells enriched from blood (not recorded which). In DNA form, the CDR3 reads TGTGCCAGCTCACCAGCAGGGGGAACATACACTGAAGCTTTCTTT. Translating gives CASSPAGGTYTEAFF.